This TCR beta chain was captured by sequencing in a study of T cell repertoires in cytomegalovirus infection. In TCRdb, the reads were re-called with MiXCR into one record per CDR3 protein. Among approximately 470,000 distinct CDR3 sequences listed, about 44% were seen once. Germline loops: CDR1 SEHNR, CDR2 FQNEAQ (reference sequence). V shed 2 bases, J shed 7 bases, and the junction held 14 bases outside the gene matches. The CDR3 loop spans 19 amino acids. This clonotype was recorded many times. Its cognate antigen is unknown. The sequenced sample was cultured PBMCs, obtained from culture after CMV antigen stimulation. The rearrangement joins TRBV7-9 to TRBJ1-6; 10 bases match TRBD1. This clonotype was obtained from a human donor in good health (CMV status not recorded). Some clones in this sample may be carry-over from other donors' samples. The CDR3 protein is CASSLTTGGTGAQNSPLHF. CDR3 in DNA: TGTGCCAGCAGCTTAACAACCGGGGGGACAGGGGCCCAAAATTCACCCCTCCACTTT.